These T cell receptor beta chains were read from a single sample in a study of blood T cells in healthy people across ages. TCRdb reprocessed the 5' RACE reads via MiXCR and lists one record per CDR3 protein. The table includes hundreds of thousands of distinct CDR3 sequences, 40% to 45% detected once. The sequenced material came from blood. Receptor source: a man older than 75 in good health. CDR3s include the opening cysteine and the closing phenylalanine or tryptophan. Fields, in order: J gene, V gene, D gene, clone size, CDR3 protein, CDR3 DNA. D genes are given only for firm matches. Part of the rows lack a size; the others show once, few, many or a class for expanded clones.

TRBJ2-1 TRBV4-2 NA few CASSPYIGEFDEQFF TGTGCCAGCAGCCCTTACATAGGGGAATTCGATGAGCAGTTCTTC
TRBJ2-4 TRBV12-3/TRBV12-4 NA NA CASSFFAGAKNIQYF TGTGCCAGCAGTTTCTTTGCAGGAGCCAAAAACATTCAGTACTTC
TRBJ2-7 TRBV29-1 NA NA CSVEASGTIAEQYF TGCAGCGTTGAAGCCTCGGGGACCATAGCCGAGCAGTACTTC
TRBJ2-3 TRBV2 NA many CASRGDRASTDTQYF TGTGCCAGCAGAGGGGACCGGGCTAGCACAGATACGCAGTATTTT
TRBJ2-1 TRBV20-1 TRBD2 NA CSADSGGSHNEQFF TGCAGTGCCGATAGCGGGGGATCCCACAATGAGCAGTTCTTC
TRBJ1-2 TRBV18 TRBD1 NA CASSPQSDGQEDYGYTF TGTGCCAGCTCACCACAATCCGATGGACAGGAAGACTATGGCTACACCTTC
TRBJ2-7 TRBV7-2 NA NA CASSFGGRCEQYF TGTGCCAGCAGCTTTGGGGGGCGCTGCGAGCAGTACTTC
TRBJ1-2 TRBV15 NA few CATSRSLTNGGYTF TGTGCCACCAGCAGGAGTCTCACTAACGGGGGCTACACCTTC
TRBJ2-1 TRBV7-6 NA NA CASSFSTTFNERFF TGTGCCAGCAGTTTTAGCACTACCTTCAATGAGCGGTTCTTC
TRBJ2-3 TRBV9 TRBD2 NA CASSVREGEATDTQYF TGTGCCAGCAGCGTACGGGAGGGAGAGGCCACAGATACGCAGTATTTT